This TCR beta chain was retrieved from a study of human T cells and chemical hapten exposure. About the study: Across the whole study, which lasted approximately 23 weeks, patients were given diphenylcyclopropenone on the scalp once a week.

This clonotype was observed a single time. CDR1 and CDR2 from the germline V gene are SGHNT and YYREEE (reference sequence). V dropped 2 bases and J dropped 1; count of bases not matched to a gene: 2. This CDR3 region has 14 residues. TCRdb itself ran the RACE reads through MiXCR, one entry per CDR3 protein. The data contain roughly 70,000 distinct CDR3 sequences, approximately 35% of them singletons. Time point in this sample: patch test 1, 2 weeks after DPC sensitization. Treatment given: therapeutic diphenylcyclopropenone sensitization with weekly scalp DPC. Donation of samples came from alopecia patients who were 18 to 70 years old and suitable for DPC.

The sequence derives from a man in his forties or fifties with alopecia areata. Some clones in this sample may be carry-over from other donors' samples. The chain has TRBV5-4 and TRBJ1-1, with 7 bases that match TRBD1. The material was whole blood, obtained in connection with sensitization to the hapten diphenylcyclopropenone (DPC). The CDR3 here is CASSFGDRNTEAFF. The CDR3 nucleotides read TGTGCCAGCAGCTTCGGGGACAGGAACACTGAAGCTTTCTTT.